These 3 T cell receptor beta chains originate from one sample sequenced in a study of early stage breast cancer tumors. Sequencing used immunoSEQ multiplex PCR; TCRdb keeps in-frame clones, though not all of them. The sample holds tens of thousands of clones, 72% seen once. Material: blood. Receptors were obtained from a person aged 50-59 years with breast cancer.

The chain carries TRBV14 and TRBJ1-2; D ambiguous. V lost 0 bases and J lost 4, with 9 bases in between. Germline assignment: CDR1 SGHDN and CDR2 FVKESK. This CDR3 has 14 residues. The DNA of the CDR3 is TGTGCCAGCAGCCAAGATCTTAGGGCCTATGGCTACACCTTC. It encodes CASSQDLRAYGYTF.

This chain uses TRBV11-2 with TRBJ2-2, with 8 bases lining up with TRBD1. This CDR3 has 16 residues. V shed 6 bases, J shed 2 bases, and the junction held 8 bases outside the gene matches. The V gene's germline CDR1 is SGHAT and CDR2 FQNNGV. This CDR3 is CASRSRGQDNTGELFF. DNA of the CDR3: TGTGCCAGCAGAAGCCGGGGACAGGACAACACCGGGGAGCTGTTTTTT.

The chain uses TRBV27 and TRBJ2-3; 9 bases are shared with TRBD1. Germline V gene lookup returns CDR1 MNHEY and CDR2 SMNVEV (reference sequence). With 5 bases clipped from V and 6 bases from J, the junction kept 9 bases outside the gene matches. The CDR3 is made up of 15 amino acids. CDR3 residues: CASSPRTGVFDTQYF. In nucleotides, the CDR3 is TGTGCCAGCAGTCCCCGGACAGGGGTTTTCGATACGCAGTATTTT.